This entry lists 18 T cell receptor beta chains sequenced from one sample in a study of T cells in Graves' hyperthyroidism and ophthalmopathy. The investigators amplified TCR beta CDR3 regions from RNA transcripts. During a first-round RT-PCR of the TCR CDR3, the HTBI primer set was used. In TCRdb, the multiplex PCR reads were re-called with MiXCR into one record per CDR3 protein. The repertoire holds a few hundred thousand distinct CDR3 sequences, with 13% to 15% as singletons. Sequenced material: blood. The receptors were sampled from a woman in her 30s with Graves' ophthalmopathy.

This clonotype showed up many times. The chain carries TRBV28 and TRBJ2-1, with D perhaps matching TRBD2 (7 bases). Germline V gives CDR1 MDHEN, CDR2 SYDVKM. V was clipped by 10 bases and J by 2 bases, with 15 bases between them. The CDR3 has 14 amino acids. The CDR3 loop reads CAIRGAGPYNEQFF. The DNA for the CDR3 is TGTGCCATCCGGGGGGCAGGACCCTACAATGAGCAGTTCTTC.

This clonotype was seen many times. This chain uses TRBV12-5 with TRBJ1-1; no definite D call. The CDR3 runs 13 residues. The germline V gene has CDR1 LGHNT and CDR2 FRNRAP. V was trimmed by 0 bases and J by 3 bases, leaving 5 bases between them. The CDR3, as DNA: TGTGCTAGTGGTTTGGTAAGGGACACTGAAGCTTTCTTT. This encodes CASGLVRDTEAFF.

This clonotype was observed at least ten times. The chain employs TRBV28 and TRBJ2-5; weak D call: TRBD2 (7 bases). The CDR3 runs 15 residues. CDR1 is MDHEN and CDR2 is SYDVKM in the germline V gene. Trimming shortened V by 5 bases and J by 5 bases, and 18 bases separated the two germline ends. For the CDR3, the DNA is TGTGCCAGCAGTGAGACAGAGGGGGAGGGTGAGACCCAGTACTTC. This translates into CASSETEGEGETQYF.

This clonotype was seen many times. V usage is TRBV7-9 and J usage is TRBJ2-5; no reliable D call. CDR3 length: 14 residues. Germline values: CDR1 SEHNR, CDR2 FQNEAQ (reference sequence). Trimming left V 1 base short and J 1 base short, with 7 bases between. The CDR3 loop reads CASSLVQSQETQYF. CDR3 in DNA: TGTGCCAGCAGCTTAGTCCAGAGCCAAGAGACCCAGTACTTC.

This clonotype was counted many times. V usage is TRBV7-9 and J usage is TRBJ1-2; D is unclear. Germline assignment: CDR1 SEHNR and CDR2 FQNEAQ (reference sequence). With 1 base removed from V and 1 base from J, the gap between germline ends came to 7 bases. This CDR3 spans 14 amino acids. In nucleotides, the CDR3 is TGTGCCAGCAGCTTAGAAGAGAATAACTATGGCTACACCTTC. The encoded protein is CASSLEENNYGYTF.

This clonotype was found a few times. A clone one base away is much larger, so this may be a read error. In nucleotides, the CDR3 is TGTGCCAGCAGCTTAGCGCGGAGACAGGGATACACAGATACGCAGTATTTT. Its protein is CASSLARRQGYTDTQYF. This chain connects TRBV7-2 to TRBJ2-3, with 7 nucleotides matching TRBD1. With V trimmed by 0 bases and J by 2 bases, 8 bases remained unmatched. This CDR3 is built from 17 residues. The germline V gene encodes CDR1 SGHTA and CDR2 FQGNSA.

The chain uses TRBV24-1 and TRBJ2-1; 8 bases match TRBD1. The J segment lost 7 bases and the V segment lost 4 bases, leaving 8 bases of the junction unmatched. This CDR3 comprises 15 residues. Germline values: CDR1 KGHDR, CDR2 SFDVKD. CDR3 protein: CATSDLGTGGNEQFF. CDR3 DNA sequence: TGTGCCACCAGTGACTTGGGAACAGGGGGGAATGAGCAGTTCTTC.

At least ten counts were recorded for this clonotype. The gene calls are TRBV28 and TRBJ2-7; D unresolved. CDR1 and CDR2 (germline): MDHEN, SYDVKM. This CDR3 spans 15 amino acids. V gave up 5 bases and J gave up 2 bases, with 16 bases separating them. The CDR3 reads CASSPPDLSPYEQYF. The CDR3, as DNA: TGTGCCAGCAGTCCCCCAGATTTGAGTCCCTACGAGCAGTACTTC.

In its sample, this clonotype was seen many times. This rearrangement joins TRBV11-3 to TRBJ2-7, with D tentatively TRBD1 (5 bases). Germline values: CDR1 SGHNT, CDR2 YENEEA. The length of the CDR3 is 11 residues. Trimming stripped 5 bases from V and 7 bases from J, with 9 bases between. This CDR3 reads CASSQGQEQYF. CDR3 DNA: TGTGCCAGCAGCCAAGGACAAGAGCAGTACTTC.

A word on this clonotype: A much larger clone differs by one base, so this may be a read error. In DNA, the CDR3 is TGCAGTGCTGGATTTCCCCCCGGGGACATTCAGTACTTC. It encodes CSAGFPPGDIQYF. The chain carries TRBV20-1 and TRBJ2-4, with D possibly matching TRBD2 (5 bases). The germline V gene has CDR1 DFQATT and CDR2 SNEGSKA (reference sequence). This CDR3 is built from 13 residues. Trimming pared 5 bases from V and 8 bases from J, leaving 16 bases between.

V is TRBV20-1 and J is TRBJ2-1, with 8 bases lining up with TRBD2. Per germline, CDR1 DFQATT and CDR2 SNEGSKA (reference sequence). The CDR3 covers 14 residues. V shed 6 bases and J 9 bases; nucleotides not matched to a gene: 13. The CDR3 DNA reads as TGCAGTGCATGCGGGGGGACCCCCAGCGGTGAGCAGTTCTTC. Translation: CSACGGTPSGEQFF.

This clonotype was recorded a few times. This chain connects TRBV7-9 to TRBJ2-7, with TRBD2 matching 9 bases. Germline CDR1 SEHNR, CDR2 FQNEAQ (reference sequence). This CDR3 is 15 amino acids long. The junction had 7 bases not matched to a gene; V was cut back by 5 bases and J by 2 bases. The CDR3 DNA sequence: TGTGCCAGCAGCCGACGGGCGGGGGGGCCCTACGAGCAGTACTTC. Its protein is CASSRRAGGPYEQYF.

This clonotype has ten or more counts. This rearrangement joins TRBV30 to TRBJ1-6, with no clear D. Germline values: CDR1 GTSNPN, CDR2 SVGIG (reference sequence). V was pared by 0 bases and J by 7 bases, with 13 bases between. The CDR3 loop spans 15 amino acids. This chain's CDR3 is CAWSVRSGVNSPLHF. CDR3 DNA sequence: TGTGCCTGGAGTGTAAGGTCAGGCGTAAATTCACCCCTCCACTTT.

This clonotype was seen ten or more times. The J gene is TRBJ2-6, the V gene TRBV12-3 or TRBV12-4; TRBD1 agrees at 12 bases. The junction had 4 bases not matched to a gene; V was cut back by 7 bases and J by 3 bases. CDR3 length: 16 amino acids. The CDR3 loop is CASMGQGAFGANVLTF. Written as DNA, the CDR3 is TGTGCCAGCATGGGACAGGGGGCTTTTGGGGCCAACGTCCTGACTTTC.

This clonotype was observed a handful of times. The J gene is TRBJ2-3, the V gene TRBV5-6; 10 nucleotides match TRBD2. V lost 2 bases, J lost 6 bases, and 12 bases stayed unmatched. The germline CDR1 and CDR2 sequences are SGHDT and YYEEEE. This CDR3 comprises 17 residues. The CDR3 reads CASSFSGLAASVDTQYF. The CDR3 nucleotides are TGTGCCAGCAGCTTCTCCGGACTAGCGGCGTCCGTGGATACGCAGTATTTT. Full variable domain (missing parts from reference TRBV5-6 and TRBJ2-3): DAGVTQSPTHLIKTRGQQVTLRCSPKSGHDTVSWYQQALGQGPQFIFQYYEEEERQRGNFPDRFSGHQFPNYSSELNVNALLLGDSALYLCASSFSGLAASVDTQYFGPGTRLTVL.

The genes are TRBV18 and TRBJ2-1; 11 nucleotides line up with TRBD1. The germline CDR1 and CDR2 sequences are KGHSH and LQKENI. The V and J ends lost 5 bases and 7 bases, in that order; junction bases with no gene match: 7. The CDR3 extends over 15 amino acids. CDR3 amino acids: CASSTDRGLLNEQFF. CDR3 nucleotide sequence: TGTGCCAGCTCAACGGACAGGGGGCTGTTGAATGAGCAGTTCTTC.

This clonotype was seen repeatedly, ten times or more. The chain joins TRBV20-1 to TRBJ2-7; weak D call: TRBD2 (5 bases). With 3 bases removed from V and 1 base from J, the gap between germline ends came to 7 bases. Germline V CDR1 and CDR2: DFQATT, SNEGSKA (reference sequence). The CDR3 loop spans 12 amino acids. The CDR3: CSASGDSYEQYF. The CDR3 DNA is TGCAGTGCTAGCGGGGATTCCTACGAGCAGTACTTC.

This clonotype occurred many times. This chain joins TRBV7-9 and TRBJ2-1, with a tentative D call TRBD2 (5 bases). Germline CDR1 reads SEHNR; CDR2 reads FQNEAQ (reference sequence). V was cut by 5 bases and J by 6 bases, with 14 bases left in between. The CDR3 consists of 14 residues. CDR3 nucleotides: TGTGCCAGCAGCCGTGGCGGGCTGGGCAATGAGCAGTTCTTC. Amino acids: CASSRGGLGNEQFF.